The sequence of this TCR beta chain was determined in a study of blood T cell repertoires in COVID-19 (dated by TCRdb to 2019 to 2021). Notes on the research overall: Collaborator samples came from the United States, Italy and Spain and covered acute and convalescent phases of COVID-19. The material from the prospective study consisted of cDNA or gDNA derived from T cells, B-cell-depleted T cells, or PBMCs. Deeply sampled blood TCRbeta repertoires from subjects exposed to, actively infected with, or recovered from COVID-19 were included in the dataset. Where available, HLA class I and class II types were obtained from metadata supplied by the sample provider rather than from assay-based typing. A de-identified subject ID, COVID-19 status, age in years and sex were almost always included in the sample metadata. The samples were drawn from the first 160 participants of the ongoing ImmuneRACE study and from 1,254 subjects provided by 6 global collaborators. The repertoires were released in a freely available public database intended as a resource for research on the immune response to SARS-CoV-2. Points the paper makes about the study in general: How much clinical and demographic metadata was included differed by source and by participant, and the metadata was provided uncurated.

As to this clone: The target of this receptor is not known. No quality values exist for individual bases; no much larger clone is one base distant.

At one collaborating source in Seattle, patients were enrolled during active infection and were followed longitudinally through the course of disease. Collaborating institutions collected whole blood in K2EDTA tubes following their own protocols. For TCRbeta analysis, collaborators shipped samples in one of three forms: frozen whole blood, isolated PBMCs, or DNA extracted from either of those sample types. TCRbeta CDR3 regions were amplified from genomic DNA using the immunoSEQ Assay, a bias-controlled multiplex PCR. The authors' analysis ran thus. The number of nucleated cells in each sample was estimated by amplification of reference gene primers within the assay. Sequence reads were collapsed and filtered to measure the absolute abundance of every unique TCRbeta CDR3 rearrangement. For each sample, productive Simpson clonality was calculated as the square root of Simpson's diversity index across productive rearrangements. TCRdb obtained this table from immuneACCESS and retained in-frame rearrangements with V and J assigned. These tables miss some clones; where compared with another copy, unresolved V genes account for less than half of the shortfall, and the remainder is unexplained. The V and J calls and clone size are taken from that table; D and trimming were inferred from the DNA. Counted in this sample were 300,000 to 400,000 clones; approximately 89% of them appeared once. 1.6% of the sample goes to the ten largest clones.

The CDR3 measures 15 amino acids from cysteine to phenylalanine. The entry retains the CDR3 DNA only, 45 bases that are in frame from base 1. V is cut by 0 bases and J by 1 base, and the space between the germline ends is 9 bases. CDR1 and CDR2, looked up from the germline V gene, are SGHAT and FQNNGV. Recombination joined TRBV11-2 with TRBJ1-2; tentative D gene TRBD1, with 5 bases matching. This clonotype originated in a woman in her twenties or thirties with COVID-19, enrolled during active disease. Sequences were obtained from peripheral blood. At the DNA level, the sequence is TGTGCCAGCAGCTTAGATCAGGGTTTTAACTATGGCTACACCTTC. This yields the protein CASSLDQGFNYGYTF.